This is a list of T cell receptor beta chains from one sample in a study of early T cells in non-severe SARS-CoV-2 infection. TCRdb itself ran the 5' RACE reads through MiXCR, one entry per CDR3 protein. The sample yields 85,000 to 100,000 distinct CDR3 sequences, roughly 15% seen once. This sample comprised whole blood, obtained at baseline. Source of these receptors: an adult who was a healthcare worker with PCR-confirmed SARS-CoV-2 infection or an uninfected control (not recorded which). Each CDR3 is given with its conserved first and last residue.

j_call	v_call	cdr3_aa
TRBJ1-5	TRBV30	CTWSNRGGAQPQHF
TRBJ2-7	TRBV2	CASGQEGYEQYF
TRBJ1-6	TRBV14	CASSGTGGEVAPLHF
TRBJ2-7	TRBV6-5	CASKTSGYEQYF
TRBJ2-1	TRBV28	CASSLASGREQFF
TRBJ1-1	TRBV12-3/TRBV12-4	CASSLEGYREAFF
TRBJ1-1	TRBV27	CASSLRGTGRTEAFF
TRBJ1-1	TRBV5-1	CASSEQVNTEAFF
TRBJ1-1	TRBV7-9	CASSGWDTSGTEAFF
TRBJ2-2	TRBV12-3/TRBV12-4	CASTPARELFF
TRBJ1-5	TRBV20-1	CSASPQRGNQPQHF
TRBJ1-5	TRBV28	CASSLLGTGNQPQHF
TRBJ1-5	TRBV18	CASSPQGAFNQPQHF
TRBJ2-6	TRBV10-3	CVISGRAGRANVLTF
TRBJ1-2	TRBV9	CASSVKTPRTF
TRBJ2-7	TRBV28	CASSFQRGTYYDQYF
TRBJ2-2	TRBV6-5	CASSDSLITGELFF
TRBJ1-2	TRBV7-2	CASSLGAGNYGYTF
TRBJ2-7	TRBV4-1	CASSPPGLAGVYEQYF
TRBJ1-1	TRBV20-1	CSASRLVTEAFF
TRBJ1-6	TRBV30	CAWSVRGSYNSPLHF
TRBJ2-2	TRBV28	CASTPLAGGTGELFF
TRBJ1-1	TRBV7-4	CASSLEPRVTEAFF
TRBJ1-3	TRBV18	CASSATHRGYSGNTIYF
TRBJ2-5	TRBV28	CASSSDLETQYF
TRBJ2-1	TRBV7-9	CASSLSGGSYNEQFF
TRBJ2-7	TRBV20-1	CSAHRGGGGSEQYF
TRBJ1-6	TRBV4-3	CASSQDTGLNSPLHF
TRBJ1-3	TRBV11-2	CASSSIPFAARNTIYF
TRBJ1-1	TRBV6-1	CASRAEWKAFF
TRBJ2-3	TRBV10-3	CAIRETDTQYF
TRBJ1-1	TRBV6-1	CASSDREVAEAFF
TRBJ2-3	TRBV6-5	CASRAQGFSTDTQYF
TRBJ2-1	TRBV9	CASSVGGTGANEQFF
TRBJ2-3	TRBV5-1	CASSRQGLGRTDTQYF
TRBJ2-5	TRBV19	CASSIYGRETQYF
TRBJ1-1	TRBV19	CASQRNTEAFF
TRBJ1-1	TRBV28	CASSFSGWNTEAFF
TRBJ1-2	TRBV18	CASSPPVDGYTF
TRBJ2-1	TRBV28	CASTRQASYNEQFF
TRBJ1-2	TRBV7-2	CASSLDGYGGYTF
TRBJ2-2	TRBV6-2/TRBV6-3	CASSYGRSGTGELFF
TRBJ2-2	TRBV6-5	CASSPRTGGAGELFF
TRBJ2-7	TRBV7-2	CASSPGAGASYEQYF
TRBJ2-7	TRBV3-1	CASSQPPSYEQYF
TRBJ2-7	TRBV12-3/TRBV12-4	CASSPSHYEQYF
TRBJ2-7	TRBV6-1	CASSVSGVYEQYF
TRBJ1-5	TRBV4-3	CASSQDIDRIGQPQHF
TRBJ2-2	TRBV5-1	CASSVGAPTGELFF
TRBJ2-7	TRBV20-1	CSARELVSSYEQYF
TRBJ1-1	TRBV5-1	CASSKQGANTEAFF
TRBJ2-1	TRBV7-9	CASSLAAQGHEQFF
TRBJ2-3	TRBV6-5	CASSLRTSETDTQYF
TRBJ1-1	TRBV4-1	CASSPNNIEAFF
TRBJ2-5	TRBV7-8	CASSLERASSKTQYF
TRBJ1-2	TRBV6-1	CASSSTIGYTF